This TCR beta chain was recorded in a study of control samples from healthy donors and cancer patients. Libraries were prepared by immunoSEQ multiplex PCR; TCRdb keeps only in-frame clonotypes and omits some of them. Recorded for this sample: 150,000 to 200,000 clones. This CDR3 contains 14 residues. V was shortened by 3 bases and J by 0 bases, with 5 bases between the two germline ends. CDR1 and CDR2 (germline): WSHSY, SAAADI. The clonotype was recovered from a woman in her twenties or thirties in good health. Input material: blood. The genes are TRBV10-2 and TRBJ2-2; D gene uncertain. The CDR3 reads CASSELSNTGELFF. The CDR3 DNA is TGCGCCAGCAGTGAACTGTCGAACACCGGGGAGCTGTTTTTT.